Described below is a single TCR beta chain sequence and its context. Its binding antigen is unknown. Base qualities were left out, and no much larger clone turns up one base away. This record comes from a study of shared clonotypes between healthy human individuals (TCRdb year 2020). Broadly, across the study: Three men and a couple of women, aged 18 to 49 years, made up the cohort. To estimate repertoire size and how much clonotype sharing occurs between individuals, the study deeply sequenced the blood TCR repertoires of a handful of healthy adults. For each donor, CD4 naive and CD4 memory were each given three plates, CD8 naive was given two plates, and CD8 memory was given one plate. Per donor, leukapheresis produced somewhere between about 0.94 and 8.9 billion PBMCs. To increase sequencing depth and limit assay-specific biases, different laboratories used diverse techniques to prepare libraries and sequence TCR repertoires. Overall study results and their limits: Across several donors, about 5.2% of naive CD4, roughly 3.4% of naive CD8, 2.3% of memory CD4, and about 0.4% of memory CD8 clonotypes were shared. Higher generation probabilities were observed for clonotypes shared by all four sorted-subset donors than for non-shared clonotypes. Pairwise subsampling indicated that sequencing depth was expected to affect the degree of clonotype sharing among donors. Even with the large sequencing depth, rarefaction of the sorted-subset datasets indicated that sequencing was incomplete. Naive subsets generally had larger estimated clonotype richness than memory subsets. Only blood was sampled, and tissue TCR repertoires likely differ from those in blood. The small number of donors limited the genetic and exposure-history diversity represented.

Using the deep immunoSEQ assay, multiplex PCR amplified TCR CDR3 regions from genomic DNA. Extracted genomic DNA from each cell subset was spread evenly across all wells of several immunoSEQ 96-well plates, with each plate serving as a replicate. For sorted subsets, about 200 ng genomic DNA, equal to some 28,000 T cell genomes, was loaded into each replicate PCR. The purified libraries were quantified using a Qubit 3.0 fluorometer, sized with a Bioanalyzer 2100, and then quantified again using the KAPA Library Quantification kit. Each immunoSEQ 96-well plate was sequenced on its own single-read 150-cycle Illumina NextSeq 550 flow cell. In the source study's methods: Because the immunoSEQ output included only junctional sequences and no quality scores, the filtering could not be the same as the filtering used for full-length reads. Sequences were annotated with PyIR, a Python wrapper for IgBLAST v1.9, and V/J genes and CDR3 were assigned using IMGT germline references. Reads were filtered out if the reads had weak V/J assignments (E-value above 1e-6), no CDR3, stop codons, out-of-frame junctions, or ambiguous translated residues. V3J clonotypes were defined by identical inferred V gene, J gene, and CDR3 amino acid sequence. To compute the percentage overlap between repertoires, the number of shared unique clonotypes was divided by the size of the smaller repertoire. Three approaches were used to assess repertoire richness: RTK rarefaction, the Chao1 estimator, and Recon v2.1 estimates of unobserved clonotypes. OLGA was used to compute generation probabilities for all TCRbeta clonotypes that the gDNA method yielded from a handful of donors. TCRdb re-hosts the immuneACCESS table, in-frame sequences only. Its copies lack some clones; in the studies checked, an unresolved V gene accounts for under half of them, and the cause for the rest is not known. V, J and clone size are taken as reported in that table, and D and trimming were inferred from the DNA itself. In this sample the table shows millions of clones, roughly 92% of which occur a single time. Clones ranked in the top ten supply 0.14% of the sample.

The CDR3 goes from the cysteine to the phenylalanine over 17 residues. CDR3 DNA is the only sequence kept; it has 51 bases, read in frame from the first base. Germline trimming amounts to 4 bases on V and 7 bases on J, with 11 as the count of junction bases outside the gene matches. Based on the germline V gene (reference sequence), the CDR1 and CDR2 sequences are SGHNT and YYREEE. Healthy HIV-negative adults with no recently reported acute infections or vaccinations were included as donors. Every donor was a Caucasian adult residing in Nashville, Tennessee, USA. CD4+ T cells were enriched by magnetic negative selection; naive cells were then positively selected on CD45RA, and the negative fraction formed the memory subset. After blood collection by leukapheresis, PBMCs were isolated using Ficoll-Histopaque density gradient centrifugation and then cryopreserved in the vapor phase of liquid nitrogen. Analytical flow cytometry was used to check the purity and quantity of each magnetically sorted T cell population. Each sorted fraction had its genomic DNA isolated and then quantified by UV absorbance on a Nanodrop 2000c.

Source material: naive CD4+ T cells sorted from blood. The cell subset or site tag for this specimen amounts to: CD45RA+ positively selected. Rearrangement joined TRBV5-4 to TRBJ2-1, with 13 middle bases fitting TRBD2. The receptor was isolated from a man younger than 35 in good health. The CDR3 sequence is CASSDLTSGGARNEQFF. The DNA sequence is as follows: TGTGCCAGCAGCGACCTAACTAGCGGGGGGGCTAGGAATGAGCAGTTCTTC.